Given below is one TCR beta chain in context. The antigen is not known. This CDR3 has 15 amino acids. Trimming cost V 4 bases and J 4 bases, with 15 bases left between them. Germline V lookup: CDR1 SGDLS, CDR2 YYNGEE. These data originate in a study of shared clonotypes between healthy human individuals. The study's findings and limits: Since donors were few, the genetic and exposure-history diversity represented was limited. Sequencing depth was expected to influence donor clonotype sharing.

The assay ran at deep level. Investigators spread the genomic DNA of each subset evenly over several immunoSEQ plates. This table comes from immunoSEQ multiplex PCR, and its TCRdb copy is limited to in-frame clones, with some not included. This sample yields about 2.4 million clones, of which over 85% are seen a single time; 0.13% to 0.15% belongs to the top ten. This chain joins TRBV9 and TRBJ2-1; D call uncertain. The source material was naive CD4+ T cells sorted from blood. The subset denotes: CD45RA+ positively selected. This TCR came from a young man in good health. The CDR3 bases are TGTGCCAGCAGCCCCGGCCGGGTCTTTTACAATGAGCAGTTCTTC. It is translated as CASSPGRVFYNEQFF. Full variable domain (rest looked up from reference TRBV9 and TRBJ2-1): DSGVTQTPKHLITATGQRVTLRCSPRSGDLSVYWYQQSLDQGLQFLIQYYNGEERAKGNILERFSAQQFPDLHSELNLSSLELGDSALYFCASSPGRVFYNEQFFGPGTRLTVL.